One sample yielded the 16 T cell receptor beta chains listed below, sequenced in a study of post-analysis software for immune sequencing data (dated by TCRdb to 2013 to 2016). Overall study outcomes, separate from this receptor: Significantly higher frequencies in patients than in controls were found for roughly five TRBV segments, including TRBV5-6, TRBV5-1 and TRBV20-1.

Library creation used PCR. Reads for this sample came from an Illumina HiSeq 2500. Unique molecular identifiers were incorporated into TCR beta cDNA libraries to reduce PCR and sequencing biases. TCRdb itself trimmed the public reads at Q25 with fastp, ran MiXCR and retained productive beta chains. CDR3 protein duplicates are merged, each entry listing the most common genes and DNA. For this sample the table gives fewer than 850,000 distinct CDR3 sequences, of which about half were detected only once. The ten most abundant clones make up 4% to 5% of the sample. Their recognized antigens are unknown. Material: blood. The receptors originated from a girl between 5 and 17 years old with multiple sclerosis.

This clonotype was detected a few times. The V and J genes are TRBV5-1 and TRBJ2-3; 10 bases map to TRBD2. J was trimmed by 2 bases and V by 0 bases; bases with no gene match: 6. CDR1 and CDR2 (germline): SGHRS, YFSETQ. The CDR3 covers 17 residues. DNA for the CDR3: TGCGCCAGCAGCTTGGTTGGACTAGCGGACACCACAGATACGCAGTATTTT. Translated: CASSLVGLADTTDTQYF.

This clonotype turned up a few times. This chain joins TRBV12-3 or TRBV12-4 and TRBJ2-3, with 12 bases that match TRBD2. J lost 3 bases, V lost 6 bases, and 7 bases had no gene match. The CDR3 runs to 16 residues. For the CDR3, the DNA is TGTGCCAGCAGAGACGCGGGACTAGCGGGTACAGATACGCAGTATTTT. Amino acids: CASRDAGLAGTDTQYF.

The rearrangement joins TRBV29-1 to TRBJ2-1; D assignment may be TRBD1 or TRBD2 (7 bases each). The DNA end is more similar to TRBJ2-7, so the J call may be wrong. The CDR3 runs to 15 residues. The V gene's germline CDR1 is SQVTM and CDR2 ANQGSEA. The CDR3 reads CSAEGAGASYNEQYF. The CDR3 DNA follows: TGCAGCGCCGAGGGGGCGGGAGCCTCCTACAATGAGCAGTACTTC.

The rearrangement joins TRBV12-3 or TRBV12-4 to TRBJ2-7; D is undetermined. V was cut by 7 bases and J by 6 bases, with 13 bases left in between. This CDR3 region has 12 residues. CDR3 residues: CASTVDRLEQYF. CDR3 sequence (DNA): TGTGCCAGCACTGTGGACCGTCTCGAGCAGTACTTC.

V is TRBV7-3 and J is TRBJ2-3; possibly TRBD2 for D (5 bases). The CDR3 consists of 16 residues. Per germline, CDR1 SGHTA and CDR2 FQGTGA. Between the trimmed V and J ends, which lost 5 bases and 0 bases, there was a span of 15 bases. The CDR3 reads CASSLKSRTSTDTQYF. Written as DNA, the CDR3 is TGTGCCAGCAGCCTAAAAAGCCGGACTAGCACAGATACGCAGTATTTT.

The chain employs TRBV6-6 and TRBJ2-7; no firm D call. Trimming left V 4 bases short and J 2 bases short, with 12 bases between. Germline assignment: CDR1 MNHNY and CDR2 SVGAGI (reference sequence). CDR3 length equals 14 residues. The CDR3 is CASSWVGVTYEQYF. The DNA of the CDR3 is TGTGCCAGCAGTTGGGTGGGCGTAACCTACGAGCAGTACTTC.

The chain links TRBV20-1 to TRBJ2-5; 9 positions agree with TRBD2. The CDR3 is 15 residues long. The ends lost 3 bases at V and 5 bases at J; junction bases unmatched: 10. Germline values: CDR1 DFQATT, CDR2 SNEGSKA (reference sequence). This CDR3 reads CSARLGGRAGETQYF. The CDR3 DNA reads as TGCAGTGCTAGGTTGGGCGGGAGGGCCGGTGAGACCCAGTACTTC.

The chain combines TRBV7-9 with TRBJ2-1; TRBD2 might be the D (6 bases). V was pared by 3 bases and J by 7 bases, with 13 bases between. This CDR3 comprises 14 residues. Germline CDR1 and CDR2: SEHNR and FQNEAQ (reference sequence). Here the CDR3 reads CASSFRDSNNEQFF. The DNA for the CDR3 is TGTGCCAGCAGCTTCCGGGACTCTAATAATGAGCAGTTCTTC.

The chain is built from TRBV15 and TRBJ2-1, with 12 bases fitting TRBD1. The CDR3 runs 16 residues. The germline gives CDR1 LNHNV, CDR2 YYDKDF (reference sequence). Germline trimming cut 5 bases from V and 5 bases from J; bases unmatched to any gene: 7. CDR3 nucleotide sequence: TGTGCCACCAGCTCCCCGGGACAGGGGGCGCACAATGAGCAGTTCTTC. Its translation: CATSSPGQGAHNEQFF.

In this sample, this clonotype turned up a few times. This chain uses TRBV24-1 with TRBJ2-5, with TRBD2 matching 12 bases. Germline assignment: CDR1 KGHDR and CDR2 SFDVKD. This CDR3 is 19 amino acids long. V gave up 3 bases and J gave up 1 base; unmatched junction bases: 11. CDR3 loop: CATSDPRLTSGRTQETQYF. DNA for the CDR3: TGTGCCACCAGTGATCCGCGGCTTACTAGCGGGAGGACCCAAGAGACCCAGTACTTC.

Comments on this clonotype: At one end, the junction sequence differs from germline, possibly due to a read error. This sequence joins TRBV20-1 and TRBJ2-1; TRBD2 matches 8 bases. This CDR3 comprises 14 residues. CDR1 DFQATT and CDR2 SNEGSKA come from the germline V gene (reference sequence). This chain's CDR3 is CSASPSGSLNEQFF. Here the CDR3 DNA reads TGCAGTGCTTCGCCCAGCGGGAGTCTCAATGAGCAGTTCTTT.

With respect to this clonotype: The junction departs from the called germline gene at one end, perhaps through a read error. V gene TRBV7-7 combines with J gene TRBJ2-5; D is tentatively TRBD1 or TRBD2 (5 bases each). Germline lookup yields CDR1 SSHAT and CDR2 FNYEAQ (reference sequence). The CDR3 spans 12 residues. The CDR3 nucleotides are TGTGCTAGCAGCTCGGGGCGAGGTTCCCAGTACTTC. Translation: CASSSGRGSQYF.

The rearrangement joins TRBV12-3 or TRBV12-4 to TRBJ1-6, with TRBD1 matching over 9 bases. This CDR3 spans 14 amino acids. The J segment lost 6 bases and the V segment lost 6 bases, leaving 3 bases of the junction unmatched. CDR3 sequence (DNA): TGTGCCAGCAGGAGGACAGGGGCTAATTCACCCCTCCACTTT. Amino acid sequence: CASRRTGANSPLHF.

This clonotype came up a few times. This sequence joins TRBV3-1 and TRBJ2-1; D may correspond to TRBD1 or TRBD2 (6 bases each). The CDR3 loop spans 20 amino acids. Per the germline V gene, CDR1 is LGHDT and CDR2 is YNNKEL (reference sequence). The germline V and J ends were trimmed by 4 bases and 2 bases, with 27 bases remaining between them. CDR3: CASSPGQRVWGADPYNEQFF. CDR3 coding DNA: TGTGCCAGCAGCCCAGGACAAAGGGTCTGGGGGGCAGACCCCTACAATGAGCAGTTCTTC.

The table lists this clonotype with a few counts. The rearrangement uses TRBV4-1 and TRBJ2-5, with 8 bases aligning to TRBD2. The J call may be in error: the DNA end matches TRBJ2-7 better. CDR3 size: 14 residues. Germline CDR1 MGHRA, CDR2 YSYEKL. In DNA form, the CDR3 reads TGCGCCAGCAGCCAAACGGGACTAGTCTACGAGCAGTACTTC. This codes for CASSQTGLVYEQYF.

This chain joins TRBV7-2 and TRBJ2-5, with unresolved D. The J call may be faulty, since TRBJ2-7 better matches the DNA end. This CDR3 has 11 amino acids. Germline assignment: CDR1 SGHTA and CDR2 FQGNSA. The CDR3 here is CASSSDVEQYF. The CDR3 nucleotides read TGTGCCAGCAGCTCCGATGTCGAGCAGTACTTC.